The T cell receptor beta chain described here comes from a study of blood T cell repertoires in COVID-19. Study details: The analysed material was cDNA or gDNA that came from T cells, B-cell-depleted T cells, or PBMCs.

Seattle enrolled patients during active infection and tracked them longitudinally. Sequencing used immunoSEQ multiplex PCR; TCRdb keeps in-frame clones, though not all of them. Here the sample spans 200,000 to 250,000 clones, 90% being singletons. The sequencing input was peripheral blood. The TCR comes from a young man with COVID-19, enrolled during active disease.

The CDR3 spells CAISEEGQERLYF. CDR3 DNA sequence: TGTGCCATCAGTGAGGAAGGACAGGAAAGGCTGTACTTC. The chain couples TRBV10-3 to TRBJ2-7; TRBD1 agrees at 7 bases. The CDR3 contains 13 residues. Germline CDR1 ENHRY, CDR2 SYGVKD. With 2 bases clipped from V and 12 bases from J, the junction kept 10 bases outside the gene matches.